One sample yielded the 21 T cell receptor beta chains listed below, sequenced in a study of T cell responses to AZD1222 COVID-19 vaccine. Repertoires were generated with immunoSEQ multiplex PCR, while TCRdb's copy carries only in-frame clones and drops some. The profile covers 95,000 to 100,000 clones, with 88% appearing a single time and about 17% taken by the ten largest. The specimen comprised peripheral blood, sampled 28 days after the second AZD1222 dose. These receptors were taken from an adult who received the AZD1222 COVID-19 vaccine.

The chain carries TRBV6-5 and TRBJ2-1, with 9 positions matching TRBD2. V shed 8 bases, J shed 4 bases, and the junction held 3 bases outside the gene matches. Per the germline V gene, CDR1 is MNHEY and CDR2 is SVGAGI. The CDR3 extends over 13 amino acids. CDR3 in amino acids: CASQTSGYNEQFF. The CDR3 region has the DNA TGTGCCAGCCAGACTAGCGGTTACAATGAGCAGTTCTTC.

The chain carries TRBV5-1 and TRBJ2-2; no clear D. The germline CDR1 and CDR2 sequences are SGHRS and YFSETQ. This CDR3 is 16 amino acids long. Trimming removed 0 bases at V and 0 bases at J, with 9 bases between. The CDR3 sequence: CASSLVAYSNTGELFF. Written as DNA, the CDR3 is TGCGCCAGCAGCTTGGTAGCTTACTCGAACACCGGGGAGCTGTTTTTT. The complete variable domain, with remaining parts taken from reference TRBV5-1 and TRBJ2-2, reads KAGVTQTPRYLIKTRGQQVTLSCSPISGHRSVSWYQQTPGQGLQFLFEYFSETQRNKGNFPGRFSGRQFSNSRSEMNVSTLELGDSALYLCASSLVAYSNTGELFFGEGSRLTVL.

This clone appeared a single time. CDR3 amino acids: CASSYTGISYEQYF. The DNA of the CDR3 is TGTGCCAGCAGCTACACAGGGATCTCCTACGAGCAGTACTTC. The chain couples TRBV7-9 to TRBJ2-7; tentative D call: TRBD1 (6 bases). With 4 bases removed from V and 0 bases from J, the gap between germline ends came to 10 bases. The V gene's germline CDR1 is SEHNR and CDR2 FQNEAQ (reference sequence). The CDR3 totals 14 residues.

This chain links TRBV27 with TRBJ2-2; 13 bases match TRBD2. Germline V CDR1 and CDR2: MNHEY, SMNVEV (reference sequence). The CDR3 runs 16 residues. Trimming cost V 4 bases and J 4 bases; bases outside gene matches: 3. Written as DNA, the CDR3 is TGTGCCAGCAGTTCCCGGACTAGCGGGAGCACCGGGGAGCTGTTTTTT. It yields the protein CASSSRTSGSTGELFF.

This chain links TRBV5-1 with TRBJ2-2; D possibly corresponds to TRBD1 (6 bases). The CDR3 runs to 14 residues. The ends were cut back, 0 bases at V and 4 bases at J, with 7 bases in the middle. Germline-derived CDR1 and CDR2 are SGHRS and YFSETQ. The CDR3 here is CASSLGTATGELFF. The CDR3 DNA sequence: TGCGCCAGCAGCTTGGGGACAGCCACCGGGGAGCTGTTTTTT.

This clone was counted only a few times. The rearrangement uses TRBV5-1 and TRBJ1-4; 10 bases are a match to TRBD1. CDR1 is SGHRS, CDR2 YFSETQ, per germline. The CDR3 runs to 17 residues. V lost 3 bases, J lost 8 bases, and 13 bases stayed unmatched. The CDR3 region has the DNA TGCGCCAGCAGCTGGTCGGGACAGGGGTTAGGAGCGGAAAAACTGTTTTTT. Protein: CASSWSGQGLGAEKLFF.

This chain connects TRBV30 to TRBJ2-7; 7 bases line up with TRBD1. The J segment lost 12 bases and the V segment lost 0 bases, leaving 14 bases of the junction unmatched. Germline V gene sequence: CDR1 GTSNPN, CDR2 SVGIG (reference sequence). This CDR3 contains 14 residues. The CDR3 loop reads CAWSVDREDVWWYF. CDR3 nucleotide sequence: TGTGCCTGGAGTGTCGACAGGGAAGATGTCTGGTGGTACTTC.

The DNA for the CDR3 is TGTGCCTGGTATCAAACCAGGACAGGGGGCGGCGGGGAGCTGTTTTTT. Protein sequence: CAWYQTRTGGGGELFF. This chain connects TRBV30 to TRBJ2-2; 11 bases fit TRBD1. J lost 7 bases, V lost 5 bases, and 12 bases had no gene match. The CDR3 sequence is 16 residues long. In germline, CDR1 is GTSNPN, CDR2 SVGIG (reference sequence).

The rearrangement links TRBV19 to TRBJ1-6, with D perhaps matching TRBD1 (5 bases). Between the trimmed V and J ends, which lost 4 bases and 7 bases, there was a span of 14 bases. The CDR3 extends over 15 amino acids. Germline V gene sequence: CDR1 LNHDA, CDR2 SQIVND (reference sequence). The CDR3 loop reads CASSTQRTPNSPLHF. DNA of the CDR3: TGTGCCAGTAGTACCCAACGGACACCCAATTCACCCCTCCACTTT.

The chain couples TRBV5-1 to TRBJ2-7; D assignment may be TRBD1 or TRBD2 (8 bases each). Trimming cost V 4 bases and J 3 bases, with 17 bases left between them. The CDR3 spans 15 residues. Germline CDR1 reads SGHRS; CDR2 reads YFSETQ. The CDR3 bases are TGCGCCAGCAGCCCCGGACAGGGACTAGTCTACGAGCAGTACTTC. Encoded protein: CASSPGQGLVYEQYF.

In its sample, this clone was seen a few times. This chain links TRBV18 with TRBJ1-1; a possible D gene is TRBD1 (5 bases). From germline, CDR1 is KGHSH and CDR2 LQKENI. The CDR3 consists of 15 residues. V was cut by 5 bases and J by 1 base, with 14 bases left in between. The CDR3 nucleotides are TGTGCCAGCTCAGCCCAAGCCGGGGCGAACACTGAAGCTTTCTTT. Encoded protein: CASSAQAGANTEAFF.

This clone was seen just once. The rearrangement links TRBV28 to TRBJ1-2; D is ambiguous. The CDR3 consists of 12 residues. From germline, CDR1 is MDHEN and CDR2 SYDVKM. V gave up 2 bases and J gave up 7 bases, with 8 bases separating them. As DNA, the CDR3 is TGTGCCAGCAGTTTAGTAGGTCGTGGCTACACCTTC. This gives the protein CASSLVGRGYTF.

The V call is TRBV27, the J call TRBJ1-5; 8 bases fit TRBD1. From germline, CDR1 is MNHEY and CDR2 SMNVEV (reference sequence). J was trimmed by 6 bases and V by 6 bases; bases with no gene match: 7. CDR3 length: 14 residues. CDR3 in amino acids: CASSRTGGSQPQHF. As DNA, the CDR3 is TGTGCCAGCAGCCGCACAGGGGGGTCTCAGCCCCAGCATTTT.

The chain has TRBV30 and TRBJ1-1, with TRBD1 as a possible D gene (5 bases). The germline V and J ends were trimmed by 4 bases and 11 bases, with 14 bases remaining between them. Germline values: CDR1 GTSNPN, CDR2 SVGIG (reference sequence). The CDR3 loop spans 11 amino acids. In DNA, the CDR3 is TGTGCCTGGATCCCAGGTTGGGGGGCTTTCTTT. Translation: CAWIPGWGAFF.

This clone was detected once. V and J are TRBV3-1 (or the pseudogene TRBV3-2) and TRBJ2-2, with 12 bases identical to TRBD1. Germline loops: CDR1 LGHDT, CDR2 YNNKEL (reference sequence). With V trimmed by 3 bases and J by 4 bases, 18 bases remained unmatched. The CDR3 runs to 21 residues. CDR3: CASSHPPYPGQGAGVTGELFF. CDR3 bases: TGTGCCAGCAGCCACCCCCCCTACCCGGGACAGGGGGCGGGGGTCACCGGGGAGCTGTTTTTT.

This chain joins TRBV28 and TRBJ2-7, with TRBD1 as a possible D gene (6 bases). The CDR3 has 15 amino acids. V was clipped by 4 bases and J by 2 bases, with 15 bases between them. Germline lookup yields CDR1 MDHEN and CDR2 SYDVKM. CDR3 region: CASSSAGTWAYEQYF. DNA for the CDR3: TGTGCCAGCAGTTCCGCCGGGACATGGGCCTACGAGCAGTACTTC.

The chain has TRBV29-1 and TRBJ2-7; 8 bases line up with TRBD1. The CDR3 contains 14 residues. With V trimmed by 0 bases and J by 4 bases, 5 bases remained unmatched. Germline assignment: CDR1 SQVTM and CDR2 ANQGSEA. Here the CDR3 DNA reads TGCAGCGTTGAAGAGGCGACAGGGGTGTACGAGCAGTACTTC. Translating gives CSVEEATGVYEQYF.

This clone has a single count. CDR3 sequence reads: CASSPTQYTGELFF. CDR3 bases: TGTGCCAGCTCCCCGACTCAATACACCGGGGAGCTGTTTTTT. The V gene is TRBV18, the J gene TRBJ2-2, with D unresolved. The germline V gene has CDR1 KGHSH and CDR2 LQKENI. This CDR3 comprises 14 residues. V was cut by 6 bases and J by 3 bases, with 11 bases left in between.

The chain has TRBV30 and TRBJ2-5, with D perhaps TRBD1 or TRBD2 (5 bases each). In germline, CDR1 is GTSNPN, CDR2 SVGIG (reference sequence). The CDR3 contains 13 residues. V was trimmed by 0 bases and J by 5 bases, leaving 10 bases between them. This CDR3 is CAWSVLWGETQYF. The CDR3 bases are TGTGCCTGGAGTGTACTGTGGGGGGAGACCCAGTACTTC.

This rearrangement joins TRBV28 to TRBJ2-2; 7 bases map to TRBD1. V trimming: 6 bases; J trimming: 4 bases; junction bases outside the gene matches: 5. The CDR3 is 14 residues long. The germline V gene encodes CDR1 MDHEN and CDR2 SYDVKM. The CDR3 region is CASRTQGPTGELFF. In DNA, the CDR3 is TGTGCCAGCAGGACACAGGGGCCCACCGGGGAGCTGTTTTTT.

The gene calls are TRBV6-5 and TRBJ1-2; no reliable D call. The CDR3 loop spans 14 amino acids. V lost 0 bases to trimming and J lost 2 bases, with 7 bases between them. The germline gives CDR1 MNHEY, CDR2 SVGAGI. Here the CDR3 DNA reads TGTGCCAGCAGTTACTCGGCCCTCAACTATGGCTACACCTTC. It yields the protein CASSYSALNYGYTF.